This TCR beta chain was documented in a study of circulating and synovial CD4+ cells in juvenile arthritis (TCRdb year 2014). Background for the entire study: TCRbeta CDR3 repertoires of circulating HLA-DR+ CD4 T cells, bulk blood CD4 T cells and synovial CD4 T cells were compared within each patient. The goal of the repertoire sequencing was to confirm that synovial clonotypes were enriched in a circulating synovial-like CD4 T cell subset.

Points on this clone: Its specific antigen is unknown. It has no much larger one-base neighbor in the sample; base qualities were not kept.

The sequenced samples were obtained from patients with active juvenile idiopathic arthritis. Cells were sorted right after thawing, and dead cells were excluded with Live/Dead Fixable Near-IR Stain. The junction shows trimming of 0 bases on V and 3 bases on J, plus 12 bases between the germline ends. The CDR3 runs 15 residues from the cysteine to the phenylalanine. Of the read, only the CDR3 DNA is kept; its 45 bases are in frame from base 1. The germline V gene yields LGHNA for CDR1 and YNFKEQ for CDR2. Broader findings and caveats from the paper: CPL and bulk blood CD4 samples differed in T cell genome counts by at least an order of magnitude, so sample-size effects were addressed. Synovial and circulating pathogenic-like lymphocyte repertoires were less diverse than bulk blood CD4 repertoires, with some CPL samples as oligoclonal as synovium. The difference between circulating pathogenic-like lymphocytes and bulk blood T cells was not detected by traditional Vbeta family usage analysis. Because overlap with synovium was found to increase with sequencing depth, the full repertoire overlap was likely underestimated by the measured shared-clonotype fractions. Circulating pathogenic-like lymphocytes clustered together with synovial T cells and shared a substantially larger fraction of CDR3 sequences with synovium than bulk blood did.

The library was generated by the immunoSEQ multiplex PCR assay. An external provider carried out the TCRbeta CDR3 sequencing as a commercial service. In the paper's pipeline: The analyses used productive nucleotide sequences together with amino acid sequences obtained by in silico translation. To equalise sample size, diversity was assessed as Renyi entropy across alpha values by taking the median of 200 repeated subsamples. Pairwise repertoire distance was calculated as one minus the Chao-modified Jaccard index, correcting for under-sampling, and used for clustering. Frequency-weighted overlap with synovial clonotypes was calculated across 200 sample sizes, using 200 draws without replacement for each, and the value reported was the one at the size of the smaller sample. TCRdb took this table from immuneACCESS and kept in-frame rearrangements with V and J called. Such tables lack part of the clones; where checked against another copy, unresolved V genes explain under half of the gap, and the rest is unexplained. That table gives V, J and clone size, and the DNA gave D and trimming. Counted in this sample were about 30,000 clones; just under 95% of them appeared once. Jointly, the top ten make up 2.5% to 3% of the sample.

This clonotype was obtained from a human donor with juvenile idiopathic arthritis. The rearrangement combines TRBV4-2 with TRBJ2-7; TRBD2 is possibly the D segment (5 matching bases). Sequenced material: CD4+ T cells from blood. CDR3 sequence: CASSQDPDYVYEQYF. The DNA sequence is given as TGTGCCAGCAGCCAAGATCCTGACTACGTCTACGAGCAGTACTTC.